Presented here are 23 T cell receptor beta chains from one specimen sequenced in a study of blood T cell repertoires in COVID-19. This table comes from immunoSEQ multiplex PCR, and its TCRdb copy is limited to in-frame clones, with some not included. Counted here are under 350,000 clones, 80% to 90% occurring once; the ten biggest clones make up about 4.6%. The sequencing sample was made of peripheral blood. All receptors derive from a middle-aged man with acute or convalescent COVID-19.

The rearrangement joins TRBV6-5 to TRBJ2-7, with 7 nucleotides matching TRBD1. The CDR3 sequence is 14 residues long. The V segment lost 5 bases and the J segment 0 bases; nucleotides outside the gene matches: 4. In germline, CDR1 is MNHEY, CDR2 SVGAGI. CDR3: CASSRQGPSYEQYF. Here the CDR3 DNA reads TGTGCCAGCAGTAGACAGGGCCCCTCCTACGAGCAGTACTTC.

The chain has TRBV5-6 and TRBJ1-3; maybe TRBD1 (6 bases). Germline loops: CDR1 SGHDT, CDR2 YYEEEE. The CDR3 covers 16 residues. The V gene lost 6 bases and the J gene lost 4 bases, with 20 bases spanning the gap. The CDR3 here is CASNSGRGAGGNTIYF. CDR3 DNA sequence: TGTGCCAGCAACTCAGGGCGGGGGGCAGGAGGAAACACCATATATTTT.

The chain links TRBV7-8 to TRBJ2-3; 11 nucleotides match TRBD2. The length of the CDR3 is 17 residues. The ends lost 5 bases at V and 2 bases at J; junction bases unmatched: 9. The germline gives CDR1 SGHVS, CDR2 FQNEAQ. The CDR3 nucleotides are TGTGCCAGCAGCCCCCCCCCGACTAGCGGGGTCACAGATACGCAGTATTTT. This gives the protein CASSPPPTSGVTDTQYF.

DNA of the CDR3: TGTGCCAGCAGTTTCTTACAGGGGAACACTGAAGCTTTCTTT. Its protein product is CASSFLQGNTEAFF. The chain joins TRBV6-5 to TRBJ1-1; TRBD1 might be the D (6 bases). V lost 4 bases and J lost 1, with 10 bases in between. This CDR3 has 14 amino acids. CDR1 and CDR2 (germline): MNHEY, SVGAGI.

Comments on this clone: This sample includes further DNA sequences coding for the same CDR3. This chain links TRBV5-1 with TRBJ1-1; no clear D. There are 14 residues in the CDR3. Trimming pared 0 bases from V and 1 base from J, leaving 7 bases between. Germline CDR1 reads SGHRS; CDR2 reads YFSETQ. Here the CDR3 DNA reads TGCGCCAGCAGCTTGGCCGGAGGGAACACTGAAGCTTTCTTT. Translation gives CASSLAGGNTEAFF. Variable domain in full (rest from reference TRBV5-1 and TRBJ1-1): KAGVTQTPRYLIKTRGQQVTLSCSPISGHRSVSWYQQTPGQGLQFLFEYFSETQRNKGNFPGRFSGRQFSNSRSEMNVSTLELGDSALYLCASSLAGGNTEAFFGQGTRLTVV.

V is TRBV5-1 and J is TRBJ1-2, with D perhaps TRBD1 (5 bases). V lost 2 bases to trimming and J lost 8 bases, with 19 bases between them. Germline V gene data show CDR1 as SGHRS and CDR2 as YFSETQ. CDR3 size: 15 residues. In DNA, the CDR3 is TGCGCCAGCAGCTTCTTGGCGGGGCAACTGGGGGGCTACACCTTC. Translation gives CASSFLAGQLGGYTF. The complete variable domain, with remaining parts taken from reference TRBV5-1 and TRBJ1-2, reads KAGVTQTPRYLIKTRGQQVTLSCSPISGHRSVSWYQQTPGQGLQFLFEYFSETQRNKGNFPGRFSGRQFSNSRSEMNVSTLELGDSALYLCASSFLAGQLGGYTFGSGTRLTVV.

J is TRBJ1-3 and V is TRBV6-5; 8 positions match TRBD1. Trimming removed 8 bases from V and 0 bases from J; junction bases left unmatched: 3. Per the germline V gene, CDR1 is MNHEY and CDR2 is SVGAGI. The CDR3 totals 14 residues. CDR3 bases: TGTGCCAGCGGTACAGGGGGCTCTGGAAACACCATATATTTT. It yields the protein CASGTGGSGNTIYF.

V gene TRBV14 combines with J gene TRBJ1-1; D remains ambiguous. The CDR3 spans 15 residues. The germline V gene encodes CDR1 SGHDN and CDR2 FVKESK. V lost 4 bases and J lost 1, with 13 bases in between. CDR3 DNA sequence: TGTGCCAGCAGCCGGATCGGCGGCCGGAACACTGAAGCTTTCTTT. It yields the protein CASSRIGGRNTEAFF. Supplemented by reference TRBV14 and TRBJ1-1, the full variable domain reads EAGVTQFPSHSVIEKGQTVTLRCDPISGHDNLYWYRRVMGKEIKFLLHFVKESKQDESGMPNNRFLAERTGGTYSTLKVQPAELEDSGVYFCASSRIGGRNTEAFFGQGTRLTVV.

This clone has just a few counts. V is TRBV19 and J is TRBJ2-2, with a possible D match to TRBD1 (5 bases). This CDR3 comprises 15 residues. Trimming stripped 7 bases from V and 2 bases from J, with 14 bases between. Germline V gene data show CDR1 as LNHDA and CDR2 as SQIVND (reference sequence). The CDR3 loop reads CASNFWGVNTGELFF. The CDR3 DNA reads as TGTGCCAGTAACTTTTGGGGCGTCAACACCGGGGAGCTGTTTTTT.

The count of this clone is one. The chain joins TRBV14 to TRBJ1-2; TRBD1 aligns across 8 bases. V was pared by 0 bases and J by 5 bases, with 8 bases of the junction left unmatched. The CDR3 runs to 16 residues. The V gene's germline CDR1 is SGHDN and CDR2 FVKESK. The CDR3 nucleotides read TGTGCCAGCAGCCAAGACCGCGGACAGGGCCCTTATGGCTACACCTTC. This encodes CASSQDRGQGPYGYTF.

The chain has TRBV6-5 and TRBJ2-3, with TRBD1 as a possible D gene (6 bases). Germline V gene data show CDR1 as MNHEY and CDR2 as SVGAGI. Between the trimmed V and J ends, which lost 7 bases and 3 bases, there was a span of 14 bases. The CDR3 is made up of 14 amino acids. CDR3 in amino acids: CASIQGIRTDTQYF. The DNA of the CDR3 is TGTGCCAGCATCCAGGGGATTAGGACAGATACGCAGTATTTT.

V is TRBV2 and J is TRBJ2-7, with a tentative D call TRBD1 (6 bases). V lost 4 bases and J 2 bases, leaving 12 bases between the germline ends. The CDR3 runs 14 residues. Germline CDR1 and CDR2: SNHLY and FYNNEI. CDR3 DNA: TGTGCCAGCAGTGCATATGGGGGCCCCTACGAGCAGTACTTC. Its translation: CASSAYGGPYEQYF.

CDR3 coding DNA: TGCGCCAGCAGCCGATTGGACAGTTCTATCTACGAGCAGTACTTC. This translates into CASSRLDSSIYEQYF. The chain has TRBV5-1 and TRBJ2-7, with D possibly being TRBD1 (6 bases). The germline V gene has CDR1 SGHRS and CDR2 YFSETQ. V was shortened by 4 bases and J by 3 bases, with 17 bases between the two germline ends. The CDR3 is 15 residues long.

The chain has TRBV12-5 and TRBJ2-5, with 7 bases matching TRBD1. Germline V lookup: CDR1 LGHNT, CDR2 FRNRAP. V gave up 8 bases and J gave up 5 bases; unmatched junction bases: 8. This CDR3 region has 13 residues. The CDR3 loop reads CASTGQVKETQYF. The DNA of the CDR3 is TGTGCTAGTACTGGACAGGTAAAGGAGACCCAGTACTTC.

The gene calls are TRBV2 and TRBJ1-5, with D possibly being TRBD1 (5 bases). Germline lookup yields CDR1 SNHLY and CDR2 FYNNEI. CDR3 length equals 14 residues. Trimming cost V 7 bases and J 6 bases, with 16 bases left between them. CDR3 in DNA: TGTGCCAGCAACCCTCAAGGGGAGGCTCAGCCCCAGCATTTT. Protein sequence: CASNPQGEAQPQHF.

The chain couples TRBV2 to TRBJ2-3; 8 bases match TRBD2. Germline-derived CDR1 and CDR2 are SNHLY and FYNNEI. V trimming: 7 bases; J trimming: 4 bases; junction bases outside the gene matches: 4. This CDR3 spans 13 amino acids. Written as DNA, the CDR3 is TGTGCCAGCAAGCGGGGGTTTTCAGATACGCAGTATTTT. Translating it yields CASKRGFSDTQYF.

The chain joins TRBV11-2 to TRBJ1-1; 8 bases map to TRBD1. V was clipped by 2 bases and J by 12 bases; unmatched bases: 11. CDR3 length: 14 residues. CDR1 is SGHAT and CDR2 is FQNNGV in the germline V gene. The CDR3 region is CASSLRQGNAESFF. In nucleotides, the CDR3 is TGTGCCAGCAGCTTACGACAGGGGAACGCCGAGTCTTTCTTT.

The chain recombines TRBV19 with TRBJ1-2; 7 nucleotides match TRBD1. Germline assignment: CDR1 LNHDA and CDR2 SQIVND (reference sequence). This CDR3 is 15 amino acids long. Germline trimming cut 3 bases from V and 6 bases from J; bases unmatched to any gene: 10. DNA for the CDR3: TGTGCCAGTAGTATCCGGACAGGCCTCAGCGATGGCTACACCTTC. It translates to CASSIRTGLSDGYTF.

The chain links TRBV15 to TRBJ1-5, with D possibly matching TRBD1 (5 bases). This CDR3 comprises 15 residues. CDR1 and CDR2 (germline): LNHNV, YYDKDF (reference sequence). V was shortened by 5 bases and J by 5 bases, with 16 bases between the two germline ends. Here the CDR3 DNA reads TGTGCCACCAGCCGGGGGGAAAAGCATTATCAGCCCCAGCATTTT. Residues: CATSRGEKHYQPQHF.

The DNA for the CDR3 is TGCAGCCCTCGGGGGTTGGCGGACACTGAAGCTTTCTTT. Protein: CSPRGLADTEAFF. This chain joins TRBV29-1 and TRBJ1-1; a possible D gene is TRBD1 (5 bases). CDR1 is SQVTM and CDR2 is ANQGSEA in the germline V gene. The CDR3 length is 13 residues. The germline V and J ends were trimmed by 8 bases and 3 bases, with 16 bases remaining between them. Full variable domain (missing parts from reference TRBV29-1 and TRBJ1-1): SAVISQKPSRDICQRGTSLTIQCQVDSQVTMMFWYRQQPGQSLTLIATANQGSEATYESGFVIDKFPISRPNLTFSTLTVSNMSPEDSSIYLCSPRGLADTEAFFGQGTRLTVV.

V is TRBV19 and J is TRBJ1-2; TRBD1 might be the D (5 bases). This CDR3 has 17 amino acids. Trimming removed 2 bases from V and 3 bases from J, with 19 bases in between. The germline V gene encodes CDR1 LNHDA and CDR2 SQIVND (reference sequence). In DNA, the CDR3 is TGTGCCAGTAGTATATTTAGGGGTCCTCTTGGGGACTATGGCTACACCTTC. Translated: CASSIFRGPLGDYGYTF.

The rearrangement joins TRBV1 to TRBJ2-1; the table's D gene call, TRBD2, was not cross checked with the DNA. TRBV1 counts as a pseudogene. The CDR3 has 17 amino acids. CDR3 residues: CTSSQEAWGLGFHEQFF. The CDR3 coding sequence is TGCACCAGCAGCCAAGAGGCTTGGGGACTAGGGTTCCATGAGCAGTTCTTC.

This clone was seen only once. The rearrangement links TRBV11-2 to TRBJ1-1; D gene uncertain. The CDR3 has 15 residues. Germline CDR1 is SGHAT and CDR2 is FQNNGV. V lost 0 bases and J lost 2, with 10 bases in between. The CDR3 DNA is TGTGCCAGCAGCTTAGAGGGCAACATAAACACTGAAGCTTTCTTT. This gives the protein CASSLEGNINTEAFF.